This T cell receptor (beta chain) was profiled in a study of control samples from healthy donors and cancer patients. The table came from immunoSEQ multiplex PCR; TCRdb's copy has only in-frame clones and leaves some out. The sample lists around 7,800 clones; less than 85% were seen once. CDR3 size: 12 residues. Trimming stripped 5 bases from V and 5 bases from J, with 6 bases between. The gene calls are TRBV12-3 or TRBV12-4 and TRBJ2-2; D unresolved. The sequence came from a man between 65 and 85 years old with lung cancer. Sequencing input: PBMCs. CDR3 nucleotide sequence: TGTGCCAGCAGTATTATGACCGGGGAGCTGTTTTTT. Its translation: CASSIMTGELFF.